This T cell receptor beta chain was captured in a study of blood T cell repertoires in COVID-19. Turning to the study itself: T cells, B-cell-depleted T cells, or PBMCs provided the cDNA or gDNA that served as material.

Trimming at V came to 1 base and at J to 0 bases, leaving 2 bases not matched to a gene. CDR1 and CDR2 (germline): SNHLY, FYNNEI. CDR3 length: 16 amino acids. Original processing notes: Amplification of reference gene primers provided the estimated nucleated cell counts. Produced via immunoSEQ multiplex PCR; TCRdb's table is partial and in-frame only. The V and J calls and clone size are taken from that table; D and trimming were inferred from the DNA. The repertoire holds a few hundred thousand clones, with around 86% as singletons. This clone was seen a handful of times. What was sequenced was peripheral blood. J is TRBJ2-3 and V is TRBV2; 9 bases are a match to TRBD2. This receptor was identified in a man aged 18 to 35 with active or convalescent COVID-19. CDR3 residues: CASSEGLAVSTDTQYF. As DNA, the CDR3 is TGTGCCAGCAGTGAAGGACTAGCGGTTAGCACAGATACGCAGTATTTT.